This T cell receptor beta chain is from a study of cytomegalovirus exposure and HLA in healthy donors. The PCR was carried out with 60 Vbeta primers and 13 Jbeta primers. Sequencing used immunoSEQ multiplex PCR; TCRdb keeps in-frame clones, though not all of them. The top ten hold over 1.5% of the sample, which has 95,000 to 150,000 clones, around 66% seen once. V was trimmed by 3 bases and J by 10 bases, leaving 12 bases between them. Germline lookup yields CDR1 SNHLY and CDR2 FYNNEI. This CDR3 comprises 12 residues. The J gene is TRBJ1-2, the V gene TRBV2, with unresolved D. The TCR originated in a man aged 18 to 30 in good health and CMV-seronegative. Sequenced input: PBMCs. CDR3 protein: CASSDRGGYYTF. CDR3 nucleotide sequence: TGTGCCAGCAGTGATAGAGGCGGATACTACACCTTC.